Presented here are 9 T cell receptor beta chains from one specimen sequenced in a study of T cells in Graves' hyperthyroidism and ophthalmopathy. It was RNA transcripts that yielded the amplified TCR beta CDR3 regions. Carried out on the TCR CDR3, a first-round RT-PCR used the HTBI primer set. MiXCR, run by TCRdb on the multiplex PCR reads, gives a single entry per CDR3 protein. The sample consists of a few hundred thousand distinct CDR3 sequences, just over 45% of them appearing once. Sequencing used peripheral blood or thyroid tissue (not recorded which). These receptors were collected from a woman aged 18-35 years with Graves' hyperthyroidism.

This clonotype was recorded many times. This rearrangement joins TRBV6-5 to TRBJ2-7; 7 nucleotides align to TRBD2. Trimming removed 2 bases from V and 2 bases from J; junction bases left unmatched: 3. CDR3 length: 14 amino acids. Germline values: CDR1 MNHEY, CDR2 SVGAGI. The chain's CDR3 is CASSYMAGAYEQYF. CDR3 in DNA: TGTGCCAGCAGTTACATGGCGGGAGCCTACGAGCAGTACTTC.

In its sample, this clonotype was seen many times. V and J are TRBV6-6 and TRBJ1-2; perhaps TRBD1 as D (5 bases). V was pared by 4 bases and J by 8 bases, with 17 bases between. CDR3 size: 14 residues. Germline-derived CDR1 and CDR2 are MNHNY and SVGAGI (reference sequence). CDR3 sequence reads: CASSFAQGRNGYTF. CDR3 DNA sequence: TGTGCCAGCAGTTTCGCCCAGGGTAGGAACGGCTACACCTTC.

The chain uses TRBV6-5 and TRBJ2-5, with 9 bases fitting TRBD2. This CDR3 has 16 residues. Unmatched junction bases numbered 10, after V lost 5 bases and J lost 3 bases. CDR1 is MNHEY, CDR2 SVGAGI, per germline. The CDR3 here is CASSNGLALNKETQYF. In DNA, the CDR3 is TGTGCCAGCAGTAACGGACTAGCGCTAAATAAAGAGACCCAGTACTTC.

Many counts were recorded for this clonotype. The chain combines TRBV12-3 or TRBV12-4 with TRBJ1-4; TRBD1 aligns across 8 bases. The CDR3 loop spans 15 amino acids. V dropped 5 bases and J dropped 4; count of bases not matched to a gene: 6. CDR3 nucleotides: TGTGCCAGCAGTGGACAGGGATGGGGTAATGAAAAACTGTTTTTT. Translating it yields CASSGQGWGNEKLFF.

This clonotype was counted a few times. The rearrangement joins TRBV15 to TRBJ2-3, with TRBD2 matching over 7 bases. The CDR3 runs to 14 residues. The V gene end was trimmed by 5 bases and the J gene end by 4 bases; junction bases not matched to a gene: 6. Germline V gene sequence: CDR1 LNHNV, CDR2 YYDKDF (reference sequence). The CDR3 reads CATSLGLTPDTQYF. The CDR3, as DNA: TGTGCCACCAGCCTGGGACTAACTCCAGATACGCAGTATTTT.

This clonotype was counted many times. The chain recombines TRBV20-1 with TRBJ2-7, with TRBD2 matching over 9 bases. The CDR3 has 14 residues. V shed 0 bases and J 7 bases; nucleotides not matched to a gene: 7. CDR1 and CDR2 from the germline V gene are DFQATT and SNEGSKA (reference sequence). CDR3 sequence: CSARDAGGAGEQYF. The CDR3 nucleotides read TGCAGTGCTAGAGACGCGGGAGGGGCAGGAGAGCAGTACTTC.

The sample holds one count of this clonotype. The chain uses TRBV11-2 and TRBJ2-1; possible D gene TRBD1, 5 bases. Trimming took off 0 bases at V and 15 bases at J, with 15 bases between the two ends. CDR3 size: 13 residues. Germline CDR1 and CDR2: SGHAT and FQNNGV. CDR3 sequence (DNA): TGTGCCAGCAGCTTAGAAGGGGCGGACCCGTGGTTCTTC. Amino acids: CASSLEGADPWFF.

This clonotype was counted at least ten times. The chain links TRBV12-3 or TRBV12-4 to TRBJ1-5, with TRBD1 identical over 10 bases. The CDR3 consists of 16 residues. V shed 5 bases, J shed 5 bases, and the junction held 9 bases outside the gene matches. The DNA of the CDR3 is TGTGCCAGCAGTCCCCAACCGGGGACAGGGGATCAGCCCCAGCATTTT. Its protein product is CASSPQPGTGDQPQHF.

Ten or more counts support this clonotype. The J gene is TRBJ2-7, the V gene TRBV11-3; D gene unclear. The ends were cut back, 3 bases at V and 5 bases at J, with 8 bases in the middle. The CDR3 length is 12 residues. Germline V lookup: CDR1 SGHNT, CDR2 YENEEA. The CDR3 DNA reads TGTGCCAGCAGCTTTGAACGACACGAGCAGTACTTC. Translating it yields CASSFERHEQYF.